Each of the 16 T cell receptor beta chains below was sequenced from the same sample in a study of blood T cells in healthy people across ages (dated by TCRdb to the mid-2010s). Libraries came from 5' RACE. Instrument used: Illumina HiSeq 2500. A second PCR of roughly 7 to 11 cycles was performed with a sample-barcoded 5' primer and a J-beta primer mix. TCRdb reprocessed the public reads (quality trimming at Q25 with fastp, clone calling with MiXCR) and kept in-frame beta chains. Every distinct CDR3 protein forms one entry, paired with its most common genes and DNA. The sample table contains roughly 1.5 million distinct CDR3 sequences; only one count was recorded for 42% of them. The ten largest clones capture over 3.5% of the sample. The source material was blood. These TCRs come from a woman between 18 and 29 years old in good health.

This chain connects TRBV20-1 to TRBJ2-7; 8 bases align to TRBD1. Losses at the gene ends were 6 bases for V and 0 bases for J; bases not matched to a gene: 4. This CDR3 has 13 residues. Germline assignment: CDR1 DFQATT and CDR2 SNEGSKA (reference sequence). CDR3 DNA: TGCAGTGCCAGGGACAGGAACTCCTACGAGCAGTACTTC. Its translation is CSARDRNSYEQYF.

The V and J genes are TRBV6-5 and TRBJ2-1, with 8 bases lining up with TRBD2. Germline V gene sequence: CDR1 MNHEY, CDR2 SVGAGI. The CDR3 is made up of 16 amino acids. Trimming cost V 2 bases and J 6 bases; bases outside gene matches: 9. This CDR3 reads CASSYLTSGAINEQFF. The CDR3, as DNA: TGTGCCAGCAGTTACCTTACTAGCGGTGCTATCAATGAGCAGTTCTTC.

The rearrangement links TRBV18 to TRBJ2-7, with D possibly being TRBD1 (7 bases). Germline assignment: CDR1 KGHSH and CDR2 LQKENI. The V gene lost 0 bases and the J gene lost 7 bases, with 22 bases spanning the gap. The CDR3 is 17 amino acids. The CDR3 DNA follows: TGTGCCAGCTCACCACCGAGGAGGGGGCGCGACGATTATGAGCAGTACTTC. Protein: CASSPPRRGRDDYEQYF.

This clonotype was observed a single time. This sequence joins TRBV9 and TRBJ2-2, with D tentatively TRBD1 (6 bases). V gave up 4 bases and J gave up 0 bases, with 10 bases separating them. The CDR3 totals 15 residues. From germline, CDR1 is SGDLS and CDR2 YYNGEE. DNA of the CDR3: TGTGCCAGCAGCCGAGGGGGTGCGAACACCGGGGAGCTGTTTTTT. Amino acid sequence: CASSRGGANTGELFF. Using reference TRBV9 and TRBJ2-2 for the parts outside the CDR3, the full variable domain is DSGVTQTPKHLITATGQRVTLRCSPRSGDLSVYWYQQSLDQGLQFLIQYYNGEERAKGNILERFSAQQFPDLHSELNLSSLELGDSALYFCASSRGGANTGELFFGEGSRLTVL.

In its sample, this clonotype was seen many times. A junction end diverges from the germline sequence, so it may reflect a read error. The gene calls are TRBV12-3 or TRBV12-4 and TRBJ2-3, with a possible D match to TRBD2 (6 bases). This CDR3 spans 13 amino acids. The CDR3 is CASSLTGADTQYF. CDR3 bases: TGCGCCAGCAGCTTGACGGGAGCAGATACGCAGTATTTT.

This chain joins TRBV7-9 and TRBJ1-2; possible D gene TRBD1, 6 bases. With 6 bases removed from V and 1 base from J, the gap between germline ends came to 9 bases. CDR3 size: 13 residues. Germline values: CDR1 SEHNR, CDR2 FQNEAQ (reference sequence). CDR3 in amino acids: CASSGQNNYGYTF. DNA of the CDR3: TGTGCCAGCAGTGGACAGAATAACTATGGCTACACCTTC.

This clonotype has a handful of counts. The genes are TRBV4-3 and TRBJ2-1; TRBD1 aligns across 9 bases. This CDR3 is 15 amino acids long. CDR1 and CDR2 (germline): LGHNA, YSLEER. V shed 5 bases and J 2 bases; nucleotides not matched to a gene: 4. The CDR3 coding sequence is TGCGCCAGCAGCTACACAGGGGGCACCTACAATGAGCAGTTCTTC. This gives the protein CASSYTGGTYNEQFF.

The V call is TRBV15, the J call TRBJ1-4; no reliable D call. CDR1 LNHNV and CDR2 YYDKDF come from the germline V gene (reference sequence). With 4 bases removed from V and 4 bases from J, the gap between germline ends came to 10 bases. The CDR3 totals 14 residues. The CDR3 reads CATSNRDLNEKLFF. CDR3 bases: TGTGCCACCAGCAACCGGGATCTTAATGAAAAACTGTTTTTT.

The chain employs TRBV7-9 and TRBJ1-2; D is ambiguous. This CDR3 comprises 12 residues. V was cut by 0 bases and J by 8 bases, with 7 bases left in between. The germline V gene encodes CDR1 SEHNR and CDR2 FQNEAQ (reference sequence). The CDR3 DNA reads TGTGCCAGCAGCTTAGCGGCGGAGGGCTACACCTTC. It specifies CASSLAAEGYTF.

There are a few counts of this clonotype. The gene calls are TRBV20-1 and TRBJ2-1; 10 bases are shared with TRBD2. This CDR3 contains 16 residues. J lost 0 bases, V lost 5 bases, and 7 bases had no gene match. Per the germline V gene, CDR1 is DFQATT and CDR2 is SNEGSKA (reference sequence). CDR3 coding DNA: TGCAGTGCTCCCCTAGCGGGAGAATACTCCTACAATGAGCAGTTCTTC. This codes for CSAPLAGEYSYNEQFF.

This clonotype was found a few times. This rearrangement joins TRBV24-1 to TRBJ1-5; 8 bases are a match to TRBD1. Looked up from germline, CDR1 is KGHDR and CDR2 is SFDVKD. V gave up 4 bases and J gave up 3 bases; unmatched junction bases: 13. The CDR3 sequence is 18 residues long. CDR3 sequence (DNA): TGTGCCACCAGTGAAGGACCTAAAGGGACAGGATACAATCAGCCCCAGCATTTT. Translated: CATSEGPKGTGYNQPQHF.

This clonotype appeared once. The chain couples TRBV7-2 to TRBJ2-7; 13 bases are shared with TRBD2. CDR3 size: 15 residues. V lost 5 bases, J lost 7 bases, and 8 bases stayed unmatched. Germline V gene lookup returns CDR1 SGHTA and CDR2 FQGNSA. CDR3 region: CASSGTSGIYNEQYF. In DNA form, the CDR3 reads TGTGCCAGCAGCGGGACTAGCGGGATATACAATGAGCAGTACTTC.

There are a few counts of this clonotype. The rearrangement uses TRBV27 and TRBJ2-3; 9 bases agree with TRBD2. V was clipped by 5 bases and J by 7 bases; unmatched bases: 19. This CDR3 has 18 amino acids. Germline CDR1 and CDR2: MNHEY and SMNVEV (reference sequence). The CDR3 DNA is TGTGCCAGCAGTCCCCATCGAGGGACTAGCCACGGGCGGAATACGCAGTATTTT. Amino acid sequence: CASSPHRGTSHGRNTQYF.

The chain employs TRBV7-4 and TRBJ1-2; TRBD1 agrees at 7 bases. V lost 5 bases, J lost 6 bases, and 6 bases stayed unmatched. There are 13 residues in the CDR3. Germline CDR1 reads SGHVT; CDR2 reads SQSDAQ. CDR3 nucleotides: TGTGCCAGCAGCCTGGGACAGATCCATGGCTACACCTTC. Its translation: CASSLGQIHGYTF. Combining the CDR3 with reference TRBV7-4 and TRBJ1-2 gives the whole variable domain GAGVSQSPRYKVAKRGRDVALRCDSISGHVTLYWYRQTLGQGSEVLTYSQSDAQRDKSGRPSGRFSAERPERSVSTLKIQRTEQGDSAVYLCASSLGQIHGYTFGSGTRLTVV.

This chain connects TRBV7-8 to TRBJ1-3; 9 bases align to TRBD1. Trimming removed 8 bases from V and 4 bases from J; junction bases left unmatched: 3. CDR1 is SGHVS, CDR2 FQNEAQ, per germline. CDR3 length: 13 amino acids. CDR3: CASGTGTGNTIYF. For the CDR3, the DNA is TGTGCCAGCGGGACAGGGACCGGAAACACCATATATTTT.

The chain couples TRBV20-1 to TRBJ1-2; 7 bases map to TRBD1. The CDR3 is 12 amino acids. Per the germline V gene, CDR1 is DFQATT and CDR2 is SNEGSKA (reference sequence). Trimming took 0 bases from V and 10 from J; bases not matched to a gene: 5. CDR3 nucleotide sequence: TGCAGTGCTAGAGACAACGGACAGGACTACACCTTC. It codes for CSARDNGQDYTF.